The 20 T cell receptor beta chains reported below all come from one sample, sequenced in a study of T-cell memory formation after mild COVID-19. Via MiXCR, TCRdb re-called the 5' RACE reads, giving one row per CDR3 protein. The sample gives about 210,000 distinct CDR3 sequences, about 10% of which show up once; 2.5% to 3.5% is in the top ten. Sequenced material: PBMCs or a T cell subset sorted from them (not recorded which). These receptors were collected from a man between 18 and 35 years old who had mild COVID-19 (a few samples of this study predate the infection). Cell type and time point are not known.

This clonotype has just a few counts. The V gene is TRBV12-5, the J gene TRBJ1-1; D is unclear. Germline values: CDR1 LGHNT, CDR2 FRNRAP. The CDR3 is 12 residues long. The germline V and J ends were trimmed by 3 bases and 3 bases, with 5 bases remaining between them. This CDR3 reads CASGLEYTEAFF. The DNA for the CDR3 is TGTGCTAGTGGTTTAGAATACACTGAAGCTTTCTTT.

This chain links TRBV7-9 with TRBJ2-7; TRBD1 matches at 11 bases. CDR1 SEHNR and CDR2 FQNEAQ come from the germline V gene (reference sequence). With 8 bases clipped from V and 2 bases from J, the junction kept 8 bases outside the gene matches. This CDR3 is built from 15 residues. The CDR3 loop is CASGRPGQGAYEQYF. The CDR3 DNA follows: TGTGCCAGCGGTAGACCGGGACAGGGGGCCTACGAGCAGTACTTC.

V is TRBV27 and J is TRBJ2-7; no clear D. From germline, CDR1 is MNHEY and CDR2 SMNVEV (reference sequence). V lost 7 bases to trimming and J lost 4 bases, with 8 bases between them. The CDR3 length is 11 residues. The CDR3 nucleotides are TGTGCCAGCACCCACGGGTACGAGCAGTACTTC. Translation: CASTHGYEQYF.

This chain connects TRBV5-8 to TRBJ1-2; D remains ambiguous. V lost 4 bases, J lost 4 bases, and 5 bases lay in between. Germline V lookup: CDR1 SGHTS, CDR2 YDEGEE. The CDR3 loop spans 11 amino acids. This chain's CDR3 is CASSPAYGYTF. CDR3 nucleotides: TGTGCCAGCAGCCCAGCCTATGGCTACACCTTC.

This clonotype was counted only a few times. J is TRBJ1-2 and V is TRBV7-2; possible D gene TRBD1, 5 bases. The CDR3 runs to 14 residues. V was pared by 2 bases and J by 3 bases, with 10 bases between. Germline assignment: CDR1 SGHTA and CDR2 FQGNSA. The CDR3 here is CASSLMGPDYGYTF. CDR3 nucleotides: TGTGCCAGCAGCTTAATGGGGCCAGACTATGGCTACACCTTC.

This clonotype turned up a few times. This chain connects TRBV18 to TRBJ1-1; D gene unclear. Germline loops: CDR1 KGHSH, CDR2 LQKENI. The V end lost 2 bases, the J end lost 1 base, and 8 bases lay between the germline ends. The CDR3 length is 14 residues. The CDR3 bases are TGTGCCAGCTCACCAATGAACAGGAACACTGAAGCTTTCTTT. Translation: CASSPMNRNTEAFF.

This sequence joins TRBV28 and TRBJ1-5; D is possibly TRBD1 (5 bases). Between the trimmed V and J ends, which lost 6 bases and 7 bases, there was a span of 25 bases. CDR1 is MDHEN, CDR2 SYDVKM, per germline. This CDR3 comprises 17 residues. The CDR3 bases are TGTGCCAGCAGACCGCCTTGGTGGGGCGCACCGGGGCAGCCCCAGCATTTT. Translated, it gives CASRPPWWGAPGQPQHF.

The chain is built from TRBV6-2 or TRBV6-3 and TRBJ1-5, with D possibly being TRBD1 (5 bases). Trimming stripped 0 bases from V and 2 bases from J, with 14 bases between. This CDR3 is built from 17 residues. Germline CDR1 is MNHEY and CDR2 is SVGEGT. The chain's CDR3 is CASSYSGPGRRNQPQHF. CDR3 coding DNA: TGTGCCAGCAGTTACTCGGGTCCGGGACGGCGCAATCAGCCCCAGCATTTT.

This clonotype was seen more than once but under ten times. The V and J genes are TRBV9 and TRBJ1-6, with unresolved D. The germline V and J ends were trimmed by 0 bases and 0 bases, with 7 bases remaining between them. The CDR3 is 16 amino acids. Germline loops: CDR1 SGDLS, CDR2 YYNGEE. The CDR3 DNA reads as TGTGCCAGCAGCGTAGGACCGAGCTCCTATAATTCACCCCTCCACTTT. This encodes CASSVGPSSYNSPLHF.

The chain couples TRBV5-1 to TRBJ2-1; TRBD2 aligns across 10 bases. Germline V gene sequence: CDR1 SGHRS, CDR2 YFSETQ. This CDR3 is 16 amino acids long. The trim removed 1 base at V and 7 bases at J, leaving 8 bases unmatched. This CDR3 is CASSLSGGAPGNEQFF. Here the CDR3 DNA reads TGCGCCAGCAGCTTGAGCGGGGGGGCCCCAGGGAATGAGCAGTTCTTC.

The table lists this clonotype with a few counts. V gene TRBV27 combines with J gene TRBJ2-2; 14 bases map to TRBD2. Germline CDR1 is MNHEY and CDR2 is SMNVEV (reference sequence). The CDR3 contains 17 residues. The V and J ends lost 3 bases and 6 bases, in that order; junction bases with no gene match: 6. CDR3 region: CASSFKTSGGASGELFF. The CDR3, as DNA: TGTGCCAGCAGTTTTAAGACTAGCGGGGGGGCGTCCGGGGAGCTGTTTTTT.

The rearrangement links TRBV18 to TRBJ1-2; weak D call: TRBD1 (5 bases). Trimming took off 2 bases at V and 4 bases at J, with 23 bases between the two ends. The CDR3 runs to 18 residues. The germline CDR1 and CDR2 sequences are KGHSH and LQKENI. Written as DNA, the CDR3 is TGTGCCAGCTCACCAATCTCAGGGACCGCATCGGACCTCTATGGCTACACCTTC. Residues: CASSPISGTASDLYGYTF.

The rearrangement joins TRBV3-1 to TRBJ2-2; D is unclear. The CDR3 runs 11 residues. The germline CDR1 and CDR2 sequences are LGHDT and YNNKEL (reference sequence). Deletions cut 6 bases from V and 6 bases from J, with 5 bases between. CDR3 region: CASSRAGELFF. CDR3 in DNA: TGTGCCAGCAGTCGCGCCGGGGAGCTGTTTTTT.

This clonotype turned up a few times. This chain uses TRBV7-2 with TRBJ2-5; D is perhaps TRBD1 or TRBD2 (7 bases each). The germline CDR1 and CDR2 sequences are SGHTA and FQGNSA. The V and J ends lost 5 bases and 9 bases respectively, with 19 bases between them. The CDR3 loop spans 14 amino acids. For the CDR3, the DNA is TGTGCCAGCAGCCTCAGGGGGAGGGCGGAGGCCCAGTACTTC. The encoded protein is CASSLRGRAEAQYF.

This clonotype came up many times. CDR3 coding DNA: TGCGCCAGCAGCTTGGCCGTACGACAGGGAGGTAACATTCAGTACTTC. Translation: CASSLAVRQGGNIQYF. The rearrangement uses TRBV5-1 and TRBJ2-4; D may be TRBD1 (7 bases). V lost 0 bases to trimming and J lost 7 bases, with 17 bases between them. Germline values: CDR1 SGHRS, CDR2 YFSETQ. CDR3 size: 16 residues.

This chain's CDR3 is CSGYSGGPEKLFF. The DNA of the CDR3 is TGCAGCGGGTACTCAGGAGGACCGGAAAAACTGTTTTTT. The rearrangement uses TRBV29-1 and TRBJ1-4; D uncertain. Germline CDR1 SQVTM, CDR2 ANQGSEA. This CDR3 spans 13 amino acids. Trimming stripped 7 bases from V and 8 bases from J, with 17 bases between. Supplemented by reference TRBV29-1 and TRBJ1-4, the full variable domain reads SAVISQKPSRDICQRGTSLTIQCQVDSQVTMMFWYRQQPGQSLTLIATANQGSEATYESGFVIDKFPISRPNLTFSTLTVSNMSPEDSSIYLCSGYSGGPEKLFFGSGTQLSVL.

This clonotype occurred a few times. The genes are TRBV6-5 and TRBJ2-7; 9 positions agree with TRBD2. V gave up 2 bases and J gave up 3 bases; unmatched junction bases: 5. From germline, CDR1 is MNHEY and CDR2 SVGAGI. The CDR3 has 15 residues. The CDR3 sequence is CASSYKPSGDYEQYV. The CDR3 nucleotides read TGTGCCAGCAGTTACAAGCCTAGCGGGGACTACGAGCAGTACGTC.

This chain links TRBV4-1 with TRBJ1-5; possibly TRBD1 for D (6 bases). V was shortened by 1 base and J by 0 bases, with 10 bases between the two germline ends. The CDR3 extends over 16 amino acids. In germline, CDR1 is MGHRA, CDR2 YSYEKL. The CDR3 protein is CASSQGQGYSNQPQHF. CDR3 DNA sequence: TGCGCCAGCAGCCAAGGCCAGGGGTATAGCAATCAGCCCCAGCATTTT.

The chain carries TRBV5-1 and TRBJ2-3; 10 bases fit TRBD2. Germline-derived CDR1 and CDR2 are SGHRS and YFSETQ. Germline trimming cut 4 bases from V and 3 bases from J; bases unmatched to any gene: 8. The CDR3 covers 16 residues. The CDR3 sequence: CASSAPGLAMTDTQYF. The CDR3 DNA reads TGCGCCAGCAGCGCCCCGGGACTAGCGATGACAGATACGCAGTATTTT.

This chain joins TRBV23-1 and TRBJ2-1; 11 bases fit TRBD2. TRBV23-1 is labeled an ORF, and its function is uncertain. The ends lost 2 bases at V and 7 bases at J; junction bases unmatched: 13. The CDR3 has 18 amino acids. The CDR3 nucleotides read TGCGCCAGCAGTCAAATAGCGGGGGGGTCCGCCCGGTCGAATGAGCAGTTCTTC. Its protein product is CASSQIAGGSARSNEQFF.